This T cell receptor beta chain comes out of a study of cytomegalovirus exposure and HLA in healthy donors. Amplification used 60 Vbeta primers and 13 Jbeta primers. As originally analysed: About 9.9 million of the roughly 80 million unique TCR beta chains counted in a later analysis were shared. Only in-frame clones appear in the TCRdb table, and some are missing; sequencing was by immunoSEQ multiplex PCR. Clone size and the V and J calls come from that table; the DNA yielded D and trimming. Of 200,000 to 250,000 clones in the sample, approximately 84% are singletons; the top ten hold roughly 0.58%. Study outcomes and limitations: In a later analysis, TCR beta V- and J-gene trimming was associated with a missense DCLRE1C variant. Looking again later, the authors saw that most CMV-associated TCR beta chains seemed HLA-restricted. Earlier analysis found most TCR beta V segments productive about 87% or about 30% of the time.

About this clone itself: Its antigen is currently unknown.

Germline V lookup: CDR1 SEHNR, CDR2 FQNEAQ (reference sequence). Unmatched junction bases numbered 8, after V lost 4 bases and J lost 7 bases. The CDR3 extends over 15 amino acids. This TCR was recovered from a woman between 40 and 50 years old in good health and CMV-seronegative. Sequenced material: PBMCs. This rearrangement joins TRBV7-9 to TRBJ2-1; 9 bases align to TRBD1. In DNA form, the CDR3 reads TGTGCCAGCAGCTCCACGGACAGGGGTGAGAATGAGCAGTTCTTC. Amino acids: CASSSTDRGENEQFF.